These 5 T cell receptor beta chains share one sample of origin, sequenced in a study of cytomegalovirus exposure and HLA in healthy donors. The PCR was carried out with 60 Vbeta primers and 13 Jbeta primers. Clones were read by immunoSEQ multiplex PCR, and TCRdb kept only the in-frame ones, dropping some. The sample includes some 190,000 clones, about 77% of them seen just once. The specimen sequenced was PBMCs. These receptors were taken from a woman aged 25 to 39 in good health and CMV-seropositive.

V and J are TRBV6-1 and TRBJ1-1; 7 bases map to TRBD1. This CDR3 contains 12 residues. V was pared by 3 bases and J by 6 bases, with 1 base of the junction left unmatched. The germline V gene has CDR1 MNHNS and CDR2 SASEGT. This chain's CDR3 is CASSEGQSEAFF. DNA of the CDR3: TGTGCCAGCAGTGAGGGACAGTCTGAAGCTTTCTTT.

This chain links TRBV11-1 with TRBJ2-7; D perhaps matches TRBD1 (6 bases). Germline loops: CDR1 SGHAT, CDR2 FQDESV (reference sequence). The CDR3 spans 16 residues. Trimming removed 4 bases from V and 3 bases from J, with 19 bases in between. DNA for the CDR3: TGTGCCAGCAGCTCCTCGACAGGCAGACCTCTCTACGAGCAGTACTTC. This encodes CASSSSTGRPLYEQYF.

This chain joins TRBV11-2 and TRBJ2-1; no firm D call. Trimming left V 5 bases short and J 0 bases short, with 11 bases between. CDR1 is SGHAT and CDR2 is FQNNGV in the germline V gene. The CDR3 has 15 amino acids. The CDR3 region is CASSRHSSSYNEQFF. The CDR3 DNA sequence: TGTGCCAGCAGCCGTCACTCGAGCTCCTACAATGAGCAGTTCTTC.

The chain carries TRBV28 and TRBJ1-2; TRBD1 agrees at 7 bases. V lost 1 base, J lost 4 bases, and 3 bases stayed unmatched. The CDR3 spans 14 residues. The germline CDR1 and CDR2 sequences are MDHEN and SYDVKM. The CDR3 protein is CASSLLGQAYGYTF. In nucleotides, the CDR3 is TGTGCCAGCAGTTTATTAGGACAGGCCTATGGCTACACCTTC.

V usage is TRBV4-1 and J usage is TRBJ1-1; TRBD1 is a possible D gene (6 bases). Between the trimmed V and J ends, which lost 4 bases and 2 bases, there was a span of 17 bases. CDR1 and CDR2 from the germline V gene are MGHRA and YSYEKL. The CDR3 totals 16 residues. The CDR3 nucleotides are TGCGCCAGCAGCCGGTACGGGGCAGGGGAAAACACTGAAGCTTTCTTT. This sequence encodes CASSRYGAGENTEAFF.